The 10 T cell receptor beta chains in this list originate from one sample, sequenced in a study of OX40 agonist ivuxolimab in advanced cancers. Sequencing used immunoSEQ multiplex PCR; TCRdb keeps in-frame clones, though not all of them. The data hold around 150,000 clones, with about 93% observed a single time. The source material was CD4+ or CD8+ T cells sorted from blood, sampled in a trial of the OX40 agonist ivuxolimab. Every receptor here comes from an adult with an advanced solid tumor such as melanoma, head and neck, liver or kidney cancer.

This clone was observed a single time. The chain carries TRBV6-6 and TRBJ2-3; perhaps TRBD1 as D (5 bases). The CDR3 runs to 14 residues. The germline V and J ends were trimmed by 4 bases and 0 bases, with 8 bases remaining between them. The germline gives CDR1 MNHNY, CDR2 SVGAGI (reference sequence). The CDR3 DNA reads TGTGCCAGCAGTTGGGGCGAGAGCACAGATACGCAGTATTTT. It specifies CASSWGESTDTQYF.

V gene TRBV7-9 combines with J gene TRBJ2-7, with D uncertain. Per the germline V gene, CDR1 is SEHNR and CDR2 is FQNEAQ (reference sequence). The V end was cut by 5 bases, the J end by 3 bases, with 11 bases between. The length of the CDR3 is 13 residues. The CDR3 region has the DNA TGTGCCAGCAGCCAGCTTGCCCTCTACGAGCAGTACTTC. It specifies CASSQLALYEQYF.

The chain has TRBV10-3 and TRBJ1-5, with 7 bases lining up with TRBD1. Germline CDR1 reads ENHRY; CDR2 reads SYGVKD. The CDR3 totals 16 residues. The junction had 11 bases not matched to a gene; V was cut back by 5 bases and J by 4 bases. The CDR3 protein is CAISQPGQTVNQPQHF. CDR3 coding DNA: TGTGCCATCAGTCAACCGGGACAGACCGTTAATCAGCCCCAGCATTTT.

V is TRBV4-3 and J is TRBJ2-4; D is perhaps TRBD1 (6 bases). Trimming stripped 5 bases from V and 5 bases from J, with 22 bases between. From germline, CDR1 is LGHNA and CDR2 YSLEER. The CDR3 is 17 amino acids. CDR3 sequence reads: CASSFGMGAPFQNIQYF. The CDR3 nucleotides are TGCGCCAGCAGCTTTGGGATGGGGGCCCCCTTCCAAAACATTCAGTACTTC.

This rearrangement joins TRBV7-9 to TRBJ2-3, with 9 bases identical to TRBD2. Germline trimming cut 1 base from V and 5 bases from J; bases unmatched to any gene: 7. The CDR3 contains 16 residues. The germline V gene has CDR1 SEHNR and CDR2 FQNEAQ (reference sequence). Written as DNA, the CDR3 is TGTGCCAGCAGCTTAGGTTCCGGGACTAGCTTAGATACGCAGTATTTT. Translating gives CASSLGSGTSLDTQYF.

V and J are TRBV14 and TRBJ2-7; 7 bases are shared with TRBD2. With V trimmed by 1 base and J by 3 bases, 3 bases remained unmatched. Germline CDR1 reads SGHDN; CDR2 reads FVKESK. The CDR3 contains 14 residues. The CDR3 protein is CASSQGRGVYEQYF. In DNA, the CDR3 is TGTGCCAGCAGCCAAGGCCGGGGGGTCTACGAGCAGTACTTC.

The chain joins TRBV6-1 to TRBJ1-2, with D hard to call. This CDR3 is built from 15 residues. CDR1 and CDR2 (germline): MNHNS, SASEGT. The ends were cut back, 6 bases at V and 4 bases at J, with 18 bases in the middle. CDR3 in amino acids: CASRVPHVAFYGYTF. As DNA, the CDR3 is TGTGCCAGCAGGGTCCCCCATGTAGCGTTCTATGGCTACACCTTC.

V gene TRBV5-5 combines with J gene TRBJ2-5; D unclear. The J call may be in error: the DNA end matches TRBJ2-7 better. Germline CDR1 is SGHKS and CDR2 is YYEKEE (reference sequence). The CDR3 totals 14 residues. CDR3 residues: CASSLERLRYEQYF. In DNA form, the CDR3 reads TGTGCCAGCAGCCTTGAACGGTTACGCTACGAGCAGTACTTC.

The V and J genes are TRBV5-8 and TRBJ2-5; D may be TRBD1 (5 bases). This CDR3 spans 15 amino acids. V gave up 1 base and J gave up 3 bases, with 13 bases separating them. Germline values: CDR1 SGHTS, CDR2 YDEGEE. Here the CDR3 reads CASSLLGRVEETQYF. As DNA, the CDR3 is TGTGCCAGCAGCTTGCTCGGCAGGGTGGAAGAGACCCAGTACTTC.

The chain is built from TRBV4-3 and TRBJ1-1, with 7 bases that match TRBD1. Per germline, CDR1 LGHNA and CDR2 YSLEER. This CDR3 is 15 amino acids long. V gave up 0 bases and J gave up 4 bases; unmatched junction bases: 5. CDR3 protein: CASSQEGQGGTEAFF. The CDR3 DNA is TGCGCCAGCAGCCAAGAGGGGCAGGGGGGCACTGAAGCTTTCTTT.